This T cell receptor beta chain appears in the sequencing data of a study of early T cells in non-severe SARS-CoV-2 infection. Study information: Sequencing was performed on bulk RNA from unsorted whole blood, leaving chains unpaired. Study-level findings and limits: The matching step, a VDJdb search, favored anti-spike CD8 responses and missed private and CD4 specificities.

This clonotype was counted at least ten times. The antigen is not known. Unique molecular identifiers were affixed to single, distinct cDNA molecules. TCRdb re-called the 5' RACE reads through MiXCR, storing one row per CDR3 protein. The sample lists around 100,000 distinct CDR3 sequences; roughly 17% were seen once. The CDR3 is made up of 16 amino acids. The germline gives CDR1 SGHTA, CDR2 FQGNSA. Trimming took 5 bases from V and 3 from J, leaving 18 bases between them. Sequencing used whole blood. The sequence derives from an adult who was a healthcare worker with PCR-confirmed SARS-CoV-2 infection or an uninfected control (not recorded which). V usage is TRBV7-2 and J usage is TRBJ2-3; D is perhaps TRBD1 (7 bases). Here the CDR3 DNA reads TGTGCCAGCAGCCGACAGGGAGGTTTGGAGACAGATACGCAGTATTTT. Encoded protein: CASSRQGGLETDTQYF.